This TCR beta chain was sequenced during a study of STAT5B mutations in CD4+ large granular lymphocyte leukemia. Background on the study: The CDR3 'QG' motif was associated with a particular HLA allele among healthy donors.

The CDR3 runs 15 residues. Germline CDR1 is SGHNT and CDR2 is YYREEE (reference sequence). Trimming left V 1 base short and J 0 bases short, with 10 bases between. Sequencing was at survey level. Measured with immunoSEQ multiplex PCR; TCRdb has only the in-frame clones, and not every one. Here the sample spans 35,000 to 45,000 clones, 80% to 90% being singletons. The sequence was collected from a human donor in good health. J is TRBJ1-1 and V is TRBV5-4, with TRBD1 as a possible D gene (6 bases). The sequencing input was CD4+ T cells from blood buffy coats. The DNA of the CDR3 is TGTGCCAGCAGCTTGCTTGGGACAATGAACACTGAAGCTTTCTTT. Its protein product is CASSLLGTMNTEAFF.